This TCR beta chain was identified during a study of glioma-infiltrating T cells after dendritic cell vaccination. In the study overall: Dendritic cell vaccine was injected intradermally three times, biweekly.

Trimming at V came to 3 bases and at J to 7 bases, leaving 2 bases not matched to a gene. The CDR3 extends over 12 amino acids. Per the germline V gene, CDR1 is SQVTM and CDR2 is ANQGSEA. Time point defined: after dendritic cell vaccination, including at tumor progression/relapse. Blood PBMC samples: pre-vaccination, two weeks post third vaccination, and at tumor progression. The data were produced by immunoSEQ multiplex PCR, yet TCRdb's version contains in-frame clones alone and is incomplete. The sample contains about 82,000 clones, roughly four fifths of which appear only once. The chain has TRBV29-1 and TRBJ1-1; 10 bases are a match to TRBD1. The sequence derives from a human donor with glioblastoma. Source: blood, taken after dendritic cell vaccination. CDR3 amino acids: CSVEGTGDEAFF. CDR3 nucleotide sequence: TGCAGCGTTGAGGGGACAGGGGATGAAGCTTTCTTT.